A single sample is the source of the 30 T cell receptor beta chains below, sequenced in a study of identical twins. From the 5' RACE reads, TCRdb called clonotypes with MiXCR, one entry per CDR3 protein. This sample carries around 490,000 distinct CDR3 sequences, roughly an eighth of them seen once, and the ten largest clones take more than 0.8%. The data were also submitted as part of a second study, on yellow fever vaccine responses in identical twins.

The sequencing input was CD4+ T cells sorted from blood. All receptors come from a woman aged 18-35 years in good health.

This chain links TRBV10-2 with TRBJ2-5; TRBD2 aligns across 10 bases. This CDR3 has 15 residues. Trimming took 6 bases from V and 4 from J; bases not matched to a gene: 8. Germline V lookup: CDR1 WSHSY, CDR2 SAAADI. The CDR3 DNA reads TGCGCCAGCAGACCACCGGGACTAGCGAGAGAGACCCAGTACTTC. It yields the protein CASRPPGLARETQYF.

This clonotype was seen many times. The CDR3 loop reads CASSRDRGLSPLHF. CDR3 nucleotides: TGCGCCAGCAGCCGAGACAGGGGATTATCACCCCTCCACTTT. The chain combines TRBV5-1 with TRBJ1-6; 8 bases fit TRBD1. From germline, CDR1 is SGHRS and CDR2 YFSETQ. With V trimmed by 4 bases and J by 10 bases, 7 bases remained unmatched. This CDR3 has 14 residues.

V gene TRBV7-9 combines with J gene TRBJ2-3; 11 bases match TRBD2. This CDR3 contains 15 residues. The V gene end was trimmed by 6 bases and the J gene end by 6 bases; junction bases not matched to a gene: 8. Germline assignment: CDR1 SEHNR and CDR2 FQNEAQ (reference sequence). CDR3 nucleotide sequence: TGTGCCAGCAGATACGGACTAGCGGGTTACGATACGCAGTATTTT. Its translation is CASRYGLAGYDTQYF.

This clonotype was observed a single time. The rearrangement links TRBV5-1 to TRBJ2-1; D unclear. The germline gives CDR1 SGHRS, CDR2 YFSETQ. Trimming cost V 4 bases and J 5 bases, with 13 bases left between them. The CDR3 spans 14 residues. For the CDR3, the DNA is TGCGCCAGCAGCACCTCGAATCAGGACAATGAGCAGTTCTTC. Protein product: CASSTSNQDNEQFF.

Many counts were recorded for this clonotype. CDR3 in DNA: TGTGCCAGCACCCGACGGGGGTTAGATACGCAGTATTTT. Translation gives CASTRRGLDTQYF. The rearrangement links TRBV27 to TRBJ2-3, with D tentatively TRBD2 (6 bases). Germline V gene data show CDR1 as MNHEY and CDR2 as SMNVEV (reference sequence). V was clipped by 7 bases and J by 5 bases, with 13 bases between them. The CDR3 spans 13 residues.

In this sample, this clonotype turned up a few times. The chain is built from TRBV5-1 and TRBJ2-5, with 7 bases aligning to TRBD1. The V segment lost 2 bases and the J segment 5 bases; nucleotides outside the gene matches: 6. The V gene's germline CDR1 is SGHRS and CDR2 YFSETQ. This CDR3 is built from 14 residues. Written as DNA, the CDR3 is TGCGCCAGCAGCTTCCGACAGGGTTGGGAGACCCAGTACTTC. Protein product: CASSFRQGWETQYF.

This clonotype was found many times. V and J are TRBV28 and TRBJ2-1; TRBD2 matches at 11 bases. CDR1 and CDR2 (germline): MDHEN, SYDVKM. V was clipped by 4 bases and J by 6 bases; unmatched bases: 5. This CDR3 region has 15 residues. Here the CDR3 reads CASSSTSGSINEQFF. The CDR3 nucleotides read TGTGCCAGCAGTTCTACTAGCGGGAGTATCAATGAGCAGTTCTTC. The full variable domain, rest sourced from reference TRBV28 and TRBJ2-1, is DVKVTQSSRYLVKRTGEKVFLECVQDMDHENMFWYRQDPGLGLRLIYFSYDVKMKEKGDIPEGYSVSREKKERFSLILESASTNQTSMYLCASSSTSGSINEQFFGPGTRLTVL.

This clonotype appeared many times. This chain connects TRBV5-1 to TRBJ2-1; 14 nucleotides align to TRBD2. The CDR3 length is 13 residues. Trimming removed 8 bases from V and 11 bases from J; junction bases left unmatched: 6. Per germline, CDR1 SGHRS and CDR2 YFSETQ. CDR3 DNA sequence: TGCGCCAGTGGACTAGCGGGAGGCCCTCAGCAGTTCTTC. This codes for CASGLAGGPQQFF. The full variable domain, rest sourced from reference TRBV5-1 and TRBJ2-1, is KAGVTQTPRYLIKTRGQQVTLSCSPISGHRSVSWYQQTPGQGLQFLFEYFSETQRNKGNFPGRFSGRQFSNSRSEMNVSTLELGDSALYLCASGLAGGPQQFFGPGTRLTVL.

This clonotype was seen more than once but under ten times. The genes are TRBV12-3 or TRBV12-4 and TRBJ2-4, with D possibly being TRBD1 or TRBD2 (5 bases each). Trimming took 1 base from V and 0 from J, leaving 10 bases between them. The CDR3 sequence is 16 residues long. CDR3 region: CASSLVGELAKNIQYF. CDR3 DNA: TGTGCCAGCAGTTTAGTGGGGGAGCTAGCCAAAAACATTCAGTACTTC.

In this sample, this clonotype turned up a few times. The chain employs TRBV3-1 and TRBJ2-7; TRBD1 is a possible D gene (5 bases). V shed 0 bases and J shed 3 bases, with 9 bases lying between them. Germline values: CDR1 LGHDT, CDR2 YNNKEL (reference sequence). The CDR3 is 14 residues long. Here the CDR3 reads CASSQEWGGYEQYF. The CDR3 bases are TGTGCCAGCAGCCAAGAGTGGGGCGGCTACGAGCAGTACTTC.

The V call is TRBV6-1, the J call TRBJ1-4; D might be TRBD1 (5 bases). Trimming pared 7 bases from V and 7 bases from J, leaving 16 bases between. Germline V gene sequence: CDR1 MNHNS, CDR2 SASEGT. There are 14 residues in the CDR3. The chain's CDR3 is CASIPGRVGEKLFF. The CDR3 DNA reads TGTGCCAGCATTCCCGGCAGGGTGGGTGAAAAACTGTTTTTT.

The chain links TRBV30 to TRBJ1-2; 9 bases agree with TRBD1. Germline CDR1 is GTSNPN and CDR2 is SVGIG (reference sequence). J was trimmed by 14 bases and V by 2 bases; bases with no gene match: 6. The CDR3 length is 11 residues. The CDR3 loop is CAWSRGTGHTF. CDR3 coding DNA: TGTGCCTGGAGTAGAGGGACAGGGCATACCTTC.

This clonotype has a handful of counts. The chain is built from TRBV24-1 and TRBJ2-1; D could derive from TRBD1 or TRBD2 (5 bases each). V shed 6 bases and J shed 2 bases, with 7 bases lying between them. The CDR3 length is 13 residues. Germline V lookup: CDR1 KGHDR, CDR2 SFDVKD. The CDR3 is CATSRGPYNEQFF. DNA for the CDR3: TGTGCCACCAGTCGGGGACCCTACAATGAGCAGTTCTTC.

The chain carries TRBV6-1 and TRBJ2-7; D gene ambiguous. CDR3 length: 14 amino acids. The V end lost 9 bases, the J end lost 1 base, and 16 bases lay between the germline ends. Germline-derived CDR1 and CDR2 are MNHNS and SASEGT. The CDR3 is CASTRGAVSYEQYF. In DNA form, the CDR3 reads TGTGCCAGTACACGAGGTGCCGTATCCTACGAGCAGTACTTC.

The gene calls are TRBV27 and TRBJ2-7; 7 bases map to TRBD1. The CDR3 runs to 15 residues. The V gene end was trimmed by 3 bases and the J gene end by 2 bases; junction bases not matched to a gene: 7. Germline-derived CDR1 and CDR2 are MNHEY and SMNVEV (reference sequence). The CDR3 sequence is CASSFSGTATYEQYF. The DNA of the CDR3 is TGTGCCAGCAGTTTTTCCGGGACAGCCACCTACGAGCAGTACTTC.

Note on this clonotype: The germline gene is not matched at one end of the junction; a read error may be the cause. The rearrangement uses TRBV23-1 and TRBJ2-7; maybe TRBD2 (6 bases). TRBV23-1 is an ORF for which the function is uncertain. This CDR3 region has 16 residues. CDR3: CASIQSSGVYSYEQYF. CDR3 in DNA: TGCGCCAGCATTCAATCTTCGGGGGTTTACTCCTACGAGCAGTACTTC.

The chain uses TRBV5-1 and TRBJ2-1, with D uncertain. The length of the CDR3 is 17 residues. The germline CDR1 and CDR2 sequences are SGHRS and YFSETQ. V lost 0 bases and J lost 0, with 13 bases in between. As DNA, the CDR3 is TGCGCCAGCAGCTTGGGTTTGCTGGAACTCTCCTACAATGAGCAGTTCTTC. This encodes CASSLGLLELSYNEQFF.

CDR3 sequence reads: CSVYGQGEETQYF. The DNA of the CDR3 is TGCAGCGTTTACGGACAAGGCGAAGAGACCCAGTACTTC. The chain links TRBV29-1 to TRBJ2-5, with D possibly being TRBD1 (5 bases). Germline assignment: CDR1 SQVTM and CDR2 ANQGSEA. The CDR3 runs 13 residues. Between the trimmed V and J ends, which lost 5 bases and 3 bases, there was a span of 13 bases. The whole variable domain, filled in from reference TRBV29-1 and TRBJ2-5, reads SAVISQKPSRDICQRGTSLTIQCQVDSQVTMMFWYRQQPGQSLTLIATANQGSEATYESGFVIDKFPISRPNLTFSTLTVSNMSPEDSSIYLCSVYGQGEETQYFGPGTRLLVL.

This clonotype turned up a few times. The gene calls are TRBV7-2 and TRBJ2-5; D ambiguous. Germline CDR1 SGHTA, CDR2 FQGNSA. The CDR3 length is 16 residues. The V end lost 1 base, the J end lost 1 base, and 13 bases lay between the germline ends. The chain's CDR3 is CASSLVGGRTQETQYF. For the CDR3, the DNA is TGTGCCAGCAGCTTAGTCGGCGGACGAACCCAAGAGACCCAGTACTTC.

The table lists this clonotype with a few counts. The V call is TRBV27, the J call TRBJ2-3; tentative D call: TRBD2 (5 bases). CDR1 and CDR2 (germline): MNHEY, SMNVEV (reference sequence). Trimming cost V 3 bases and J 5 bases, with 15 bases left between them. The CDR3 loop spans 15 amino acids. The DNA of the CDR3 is TGTGCCAGCAGTTTTTCGGAGGTAGTTAGAGATACGCAGTATTTT. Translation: CASSFSEVVRDTQYF.

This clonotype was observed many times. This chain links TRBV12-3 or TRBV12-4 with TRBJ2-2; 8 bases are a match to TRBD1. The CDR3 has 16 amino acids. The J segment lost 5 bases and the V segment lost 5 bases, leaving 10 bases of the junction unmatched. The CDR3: CASSVPGQDPTGELFF. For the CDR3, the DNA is TGTGCCAGCAGTGTACCGGGACAGGACCCAACCGGGGAGCTGTTTTTT.

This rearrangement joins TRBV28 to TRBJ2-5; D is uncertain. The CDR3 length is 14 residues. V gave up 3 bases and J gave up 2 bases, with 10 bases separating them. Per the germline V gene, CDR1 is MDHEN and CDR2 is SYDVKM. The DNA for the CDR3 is TGTGCCAGCAGTTTCACCGCCGGGCAAGAGACCCAGTACTTC. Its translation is CASSFTAGQETQYF.

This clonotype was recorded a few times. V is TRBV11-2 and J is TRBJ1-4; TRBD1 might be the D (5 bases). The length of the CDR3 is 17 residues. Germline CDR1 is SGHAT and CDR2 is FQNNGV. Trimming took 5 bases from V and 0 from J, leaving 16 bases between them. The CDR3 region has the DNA TGTGCCAGCAGCGTCGGACACAACTTTGCAACTAATGAAAAACTGTTTTTT. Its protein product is CASSVGHNFATNEKLFF.

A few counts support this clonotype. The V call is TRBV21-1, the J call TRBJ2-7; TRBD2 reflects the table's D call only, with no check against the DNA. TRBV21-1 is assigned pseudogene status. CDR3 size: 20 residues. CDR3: CATKNGSYGYLAGNGYEQYF. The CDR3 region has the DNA TGTGCCACCAAAAACGGGAGTTACGGGTACTTAGCGGGGAACGGCTACGAGCAGTACTTC.

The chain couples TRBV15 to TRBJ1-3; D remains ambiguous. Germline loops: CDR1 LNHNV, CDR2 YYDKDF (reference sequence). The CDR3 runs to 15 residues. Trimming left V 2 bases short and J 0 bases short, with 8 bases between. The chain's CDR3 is CATSRRGNSGNTIYF. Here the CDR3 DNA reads TGTGCCACCAGCAGAAGAGGAAACTCTGGAAACACCATATATTTT.

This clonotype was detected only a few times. The CDR3 protein is CASSRRSSEYQETQYF. Written as DNA, the CDR3 is TGTGCCAGCAGCCGCCGGAGTAGCGAGTACCAAGAGACCCAGTACTTC. The chain combines TRBV7-9 with TRBJ2-5; perhaps TRBD2 as D (5 bases). The germline CDR1 and CDR2 sequences are SEHNR and FQNEAQ (reference sequence). The ends were cut back, 5 bases at V and 0 bases at J, with 16 bases in the middle. The CDR3 contains 16 residues.

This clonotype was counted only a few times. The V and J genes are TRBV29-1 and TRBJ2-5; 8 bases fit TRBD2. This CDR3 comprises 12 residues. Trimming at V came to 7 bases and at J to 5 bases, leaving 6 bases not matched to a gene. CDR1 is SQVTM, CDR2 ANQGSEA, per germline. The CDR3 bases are TGCAGCGGTGGACTAGCTTCGGAGACCCAGTACTTC. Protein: CSGGLASETQYF.

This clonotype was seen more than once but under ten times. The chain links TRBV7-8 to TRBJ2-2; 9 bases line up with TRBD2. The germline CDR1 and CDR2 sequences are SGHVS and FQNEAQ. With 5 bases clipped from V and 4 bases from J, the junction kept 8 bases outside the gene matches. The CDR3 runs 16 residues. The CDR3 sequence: CASSPLAGIGTGELFF. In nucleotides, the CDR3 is TGTGCCAGCAGCCCGCTAGCGGGAATTGGCACCGGGGAGCTGTTTTTT.

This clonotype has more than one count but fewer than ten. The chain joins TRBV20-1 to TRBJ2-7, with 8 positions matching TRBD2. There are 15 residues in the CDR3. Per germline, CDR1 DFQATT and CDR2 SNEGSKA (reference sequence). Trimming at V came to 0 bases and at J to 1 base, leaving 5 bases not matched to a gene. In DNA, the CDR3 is TGCAGTGCTAGAGATAGCGGGACGCCGTCCTACGAGCAGTACTTC. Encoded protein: CSARDSGTPSYEQYF.

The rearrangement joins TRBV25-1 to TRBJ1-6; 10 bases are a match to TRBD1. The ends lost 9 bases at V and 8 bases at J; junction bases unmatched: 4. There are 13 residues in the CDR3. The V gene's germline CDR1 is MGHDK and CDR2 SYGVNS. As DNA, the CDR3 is TGTGCCAGTACCGGGACAGGGGATTCACCCCTCCACTTT. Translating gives CASTGTGDSPLHF.